Presented here are 14 T cell receptor beta chains from one specimen sequenced in a study of blood T cell repertoires in COVID-19. Method: immunoSEQ multiplex PCR; TCRdb's copy keeps in-frame clones and lacks some. The repertoire consists of about 58,000 clones, with about four fifths occurring once and the leading ten covering over 4%. The sample was peripheral blood. Source of these receptors: a human donor in a cohort sampled during active COVID-19.

The table lists this clone with a count of one. The chain has TRBV3-1 (or the pseudogene TRBV3-2) and TRBJ1-2, with 7 bases matching TRBD1. Germline-derived CDR1 and CDR2 are LGHDT and YNNKEL (reference sequence). The J segment lost 6 bases and the V segment lost 3 bases, leaving 7 bases of the junction unmatched. The CDR3 is 14 amino acids. CDR3 region: CASSHLRDRDGYTF. CDR3 DNA sequence: TGTGCCAGCAGCCATCTTCGGGACAGAGATGGCTACACCTTC.

The count of this clone is one. This chain uses TRBV4-1 with TRBJ2-5; TRBD2 aligns across 7 bases. The CDR3 has 14 residues. Trimming at V came to 1 base and at J to 1 base, leaving 0 bases not matched to a gene. The germline gives CDR1 MGHRA, CDR2 YSYEKL. The CDR3 DNA follows: TGCGCCAGCAGCCAAGGGGGGGGCCAAGAGACCCAGTACTTC. It translates to CASSQGGGQETQYF.

The chain employs TRBV28 and TRBJ2-7, with TRBD2 matching 8 bases. Germline assignment: CDR1 MDHEN and CDR2 SYDVKM. After removal of 1 base from V and 5 bases from J, the junction contained 4 bases not matched to a gene. The CDR3 runs 14 residues. The CDR3 nucleotides read TGTGCCAGCAGTTTATCGGGAGGGCCGAACGAGCAGTACTTC. Amino acids: CASSLSGGPNEQYF.

The chain uses TRBV7-8 and TRBJ1-3; D is ambiguous. CDR3 length: 14 amino acids. With 5 bases removed from V and 3 bases from J, the gap between germline ends came to 11 bases. The germline CDR1 and CDR2 sequences are SGHVS and FQNEAQ. Written as DNA, the CDR3 is TGTGCCAGCAGCCCCGCAGGTCTTGGAAACACCATATATTTT. Translation gives CASSPAGLGNTIYF.

The rearrangement uses TRBV6-2 or TRBV6-3 and TRBJ2-1; TRBD2 agrees at 7 bases. This CDR3 contains 16 residues. CDR1 and CDR2 from the germline V gene are MNHEY and SVGEGT. The junction had 11 bases not matched to a gene; V was cut back by 3 bases and J by 6 bases. This CDR3 reads CASSYHRLAGGNEQFF. CDR3 sequence (DNA): TGTGCCAGCAGTTATCATAGACTAGCAGGTGGCAATGAGCAGTTCTTC.

This clone appeared a single time. The rearrangement uses TRBV9 and TRBJ2-3; 7 bases are shared with TRBD1. The germline V gene has CDR1 SGDLS and CDR2 YYNGEE. V was clipped by 0 bases and J by 8 bases; unmatched bases: 3. This CDR3 spans 13 amino acids. The CDR3 nucleotides are TGTGCCAGCAGCGTAGAAGAGGGGGCTACGCAGTATTTT. Translation gives CASSVEEGATQYF.

The chain joins TRBV18 to TRBJ2-7; D is possibly TRBD2 (6 bases). Trimming pared 3 bases from V and 6 bases from J, leaving 15 bases between. Per germline, CDR1 KGHSH and CDR2 LQKENI. The CDR3 loop spans 14 amino acids. In DNA, the CDR3 is TGTGCCAGCTCACCCCCCGAGGGGAGGCGCGAGCAGTACTTC. This codes for CASSPPEGRREQYF.

This chain uses TRBV7-2 with TRBJ2-7, with 9 bases matching TRBD2. Germline V gene lookup returns CDR1 SGHTA and CDR2 FQGNSA. There are 13 residues in the CDR3. J gave up 6 bases and V 4 bases, and 4 bases lay outside the gene matches. The CDR3 reads CASSSQTSGEQYF. For the CDR3, the DNA is TGTGCCAGCAGCTCCCAGACTAGCGGCGAGCAGTACTTC.

The rearrangement joins TRBV10-2 to TRBJ2-7, with 9 bases identical to TRBD2. The V and J ends lost 11 bases and 0 bases, in that order; junction bases with no gene match: 5. The CDR3 covers 13 residues. CDR1 and CDR2 (germline): WSHSY, SAAADI. The CDR3 region has the DNA TGCGCCGCGAGGACTAGCGACTCCTACGAGCAGTACTTC. Protein sequence: CAARTSDSYEQYF.

The V call is TRBV19, the J call TRBJ1-1, with D perhaps TRBD1 (6 bases). This CDR3 spans 13 amino acids. Germline V gene sequence: CDR1 LNHDA, CDR2 SQIVND (reference sequence). Trimming left V 5 bases short and J 4 bases short, with 11 bases between. The CDR3 coding sequence is TGTGCCAGTAGTCCCACAGGGCCCACTGAAGCTTTCTTT. It specifies CASSPTGPTEAFF.

This chain links TRBV11-1 with TRBJ2-5; D might be TRBD1 (5 bases). The germline V and J ends were trimmed by 1 base and 9 bases, with 12 bases remaining between them. The CDR3 is made up of 13 amino acids. CDR1 and CDR2 (germline): SGHAT, FQDESV (reference sequence). The CDR3 sequence: CASSLGQFEAQYF. As DNA, the CDR3 is TGTGCCAGCAGCTTAGGACAGTTTGAGGCCCAGTACTTC. Variable domain in full (rest from reference TRBV11-1 and TRBJ2-5): EAEVAQSPRYKITEKSQAVAFWCDPISGHATLYWYRQILGQGPELLVQFQDESVVDDSQLPKDRFSAERLKGVDSTLKIQPAELGDSAMYLCASSLGQFEAQYFGPGTRLLVL.

The chain recombines TRBV30 with TRBJ1-5; the match to TRBD1 covers 8 bases. The CDR3 has 15 amino acids. Germline V CDR1 and CDR2: GTSNPN, SVGIG (reference sequence). With 0 bases clipped from V and 2 bases from J, the junction kept 3 bases outside the gene matches. CDR3 in DNA: TGTGCCTGGAGTGTCCCGGGACAGGGCAATCAGCCCCAGCATTTT. It codes for CAWSVPGQGNQPQHF.

CDR3 sequence: CASSIRGGFVTEAFF. The DNA for the CDR3 is TGTGCCAGTAGTATACGCGGGGGCTTCGTCACTGAAGCTTTCTTT. The genes are TRBV19 and TRBJ1-1, with D perhaps TRBD1 (6 bases). Germline CDR1 LNHDA, CDR2 SQIVND (reference sequence). This CDR3 is 15 amino acids long. V gave up 2 bases and J gave up 4 bases, with 14 bases separating them.

This clone was observed a handful of times. The chain carries TRBV2 and TRBJ1-4; TRBD1 agrees at 9 bases. From germline, CDR1 is SNHLY and CDR2 FYNNEI. Trimming removed 2 bases from V and 3 bases from J; junction bases left unmatched: 4. The CDR3 is 16 residues long. The CDR3 DNA is TGTGCCAGCAGTGAATATAGGGACAGGGCTAATGAAAAACTGTTTTTT. Its protein product is CASSEYRDRANEKLFF.